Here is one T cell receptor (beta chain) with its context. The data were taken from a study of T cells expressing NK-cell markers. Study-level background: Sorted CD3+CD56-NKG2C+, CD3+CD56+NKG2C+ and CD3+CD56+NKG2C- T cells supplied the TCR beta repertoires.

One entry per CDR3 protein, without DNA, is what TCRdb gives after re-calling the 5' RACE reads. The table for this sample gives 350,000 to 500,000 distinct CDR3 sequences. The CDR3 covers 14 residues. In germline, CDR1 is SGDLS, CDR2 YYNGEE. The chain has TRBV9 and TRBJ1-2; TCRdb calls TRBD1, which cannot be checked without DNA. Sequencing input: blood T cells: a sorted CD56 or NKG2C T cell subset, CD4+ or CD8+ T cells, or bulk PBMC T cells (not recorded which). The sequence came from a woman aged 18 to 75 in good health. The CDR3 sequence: CASSAGGIYYGYTF.